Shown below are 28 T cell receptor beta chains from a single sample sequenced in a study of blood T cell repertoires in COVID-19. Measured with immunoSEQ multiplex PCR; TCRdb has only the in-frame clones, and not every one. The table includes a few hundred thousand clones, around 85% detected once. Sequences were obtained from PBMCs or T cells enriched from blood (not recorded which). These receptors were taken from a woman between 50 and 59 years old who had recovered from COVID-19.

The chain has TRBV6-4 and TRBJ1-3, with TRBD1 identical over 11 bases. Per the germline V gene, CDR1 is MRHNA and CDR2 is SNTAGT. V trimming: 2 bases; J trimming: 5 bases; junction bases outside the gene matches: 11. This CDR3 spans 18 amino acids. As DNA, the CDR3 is TGTGCCAGCAGTGACCTCTGCTTGGACAGGGGGCGAAGAAACACCATATATTTT. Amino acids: CASSDLCLDRGRRNTIYF.

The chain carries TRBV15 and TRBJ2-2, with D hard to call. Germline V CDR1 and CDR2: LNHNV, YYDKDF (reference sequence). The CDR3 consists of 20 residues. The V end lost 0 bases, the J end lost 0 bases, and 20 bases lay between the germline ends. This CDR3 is CATSRDHTLIEVANTGELFF. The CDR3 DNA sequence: TGTGCCACCAGCAGAGATCATACCCTAATCGAAGTCGCGAACACCGGGGAGCTGTTTTTT.

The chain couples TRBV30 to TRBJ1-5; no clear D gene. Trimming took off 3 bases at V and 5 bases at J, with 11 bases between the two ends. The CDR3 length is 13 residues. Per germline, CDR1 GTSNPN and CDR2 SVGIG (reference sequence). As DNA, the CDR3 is TGTGCCTGGAGGGGTAGCAATGATCAGCCCCAGCATTTT. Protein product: CAWRGSNDQPQHF.

The CDR3 DNA follows: TGTGCCAGCAGATTTGGGAGGCAGCAGAACACTGAAGCTTTCTTT. Translation gives CASRFGRQQNTEAFF. The chain carries TRBV11-2 and TRBJ1-1; D remains ambiguous. The CDR3 runs to 15 residues. Per the germline V gene, CDR1 is SGHAT and CDR2 is FQNNGV. V was shortened by 6 bases and J by 1 base, with 15 bases between the two germline ends. The full variable domain, its missing parts supplied by reference TRBV11-2 and TRBJ1-1, is EAGVAQSPRYKIIEKRQSVAFWCNPISGHATLYWYQQILGQGPKLLIQFQNNGVVDDSQLPKDRFSAERLKGVDSTLKIQPAKLEDSAVYLCASRFGRQQNTEAFFGQGTRLTVV.

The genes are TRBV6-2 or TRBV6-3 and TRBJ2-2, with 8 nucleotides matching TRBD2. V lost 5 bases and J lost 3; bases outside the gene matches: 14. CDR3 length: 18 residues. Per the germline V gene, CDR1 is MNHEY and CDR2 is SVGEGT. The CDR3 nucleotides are TGTGCCAGCAGTCTATCTACGGCTAGCGGGCGGTACACCGGGGAGCTGTTTTTT. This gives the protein CASSLSTASGRYTGELFF.

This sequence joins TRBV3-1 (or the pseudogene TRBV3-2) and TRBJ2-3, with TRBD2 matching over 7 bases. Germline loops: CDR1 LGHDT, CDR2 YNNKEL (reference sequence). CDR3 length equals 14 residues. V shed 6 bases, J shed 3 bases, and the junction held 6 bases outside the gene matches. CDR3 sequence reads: CASRPGGSTDTQYF. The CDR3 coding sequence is TGTGCCAGCAGGCCAGGCGGGAGTACAGATACGCAGTATTTT.

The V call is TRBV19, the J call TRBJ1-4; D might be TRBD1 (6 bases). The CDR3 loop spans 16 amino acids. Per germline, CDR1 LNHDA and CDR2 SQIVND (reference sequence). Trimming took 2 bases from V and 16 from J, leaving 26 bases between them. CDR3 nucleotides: TGTGCCAGTAGTATATCGTTTACTGGATTCACCAGGGGCCCGTTTTTT. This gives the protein CASSISFTGFTRGPFF.

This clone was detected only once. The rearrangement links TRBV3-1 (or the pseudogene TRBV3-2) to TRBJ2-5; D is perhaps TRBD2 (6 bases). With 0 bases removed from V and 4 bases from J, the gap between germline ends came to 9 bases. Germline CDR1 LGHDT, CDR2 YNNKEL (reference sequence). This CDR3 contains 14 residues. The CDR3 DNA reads TGTGCCAGCAGCCAAGAGACTAGATCAGAGACCCAGTACTTC. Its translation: CASSQETRSETQYF.

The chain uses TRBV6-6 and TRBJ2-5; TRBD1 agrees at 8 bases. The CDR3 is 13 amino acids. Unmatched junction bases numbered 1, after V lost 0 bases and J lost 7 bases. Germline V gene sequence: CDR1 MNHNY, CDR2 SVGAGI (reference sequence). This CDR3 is CASSYSQGGTQYF. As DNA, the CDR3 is TGTGCCAGCAGTTACTCACAGGGGGGGACCCAGTACTTC.

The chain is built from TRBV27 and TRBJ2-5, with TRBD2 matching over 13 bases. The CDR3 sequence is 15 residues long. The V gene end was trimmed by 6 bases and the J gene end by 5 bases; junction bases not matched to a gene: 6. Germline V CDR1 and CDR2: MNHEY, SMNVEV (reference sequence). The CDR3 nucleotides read TGTGCCAGCAGCCTCCTGGGACTAGCGGGGGAGACCCAGTACTTC. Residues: CASSLLGLAGETQYF.

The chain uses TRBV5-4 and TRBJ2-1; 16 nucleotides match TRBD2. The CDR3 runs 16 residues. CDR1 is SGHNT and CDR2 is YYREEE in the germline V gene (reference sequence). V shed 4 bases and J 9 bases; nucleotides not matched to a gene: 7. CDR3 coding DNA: TGTGCCAGCAGCGCCGGGACTAGCGGGGGGGCAACTGAGCAGTTCTTC. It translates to CASSAGTSGGATEQFF.

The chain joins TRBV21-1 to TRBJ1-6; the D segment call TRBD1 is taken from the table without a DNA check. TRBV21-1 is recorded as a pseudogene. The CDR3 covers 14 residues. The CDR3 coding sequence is TGTGCCAGCAGAATACAGGGCTATAATTCACCCCTCCACTTT. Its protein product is CASRIQGYNSPLHF.

CDR3 DNA sequence: TGTGCCAGCAGTGTACAAGGGGGTTCAACTAATGAAAAACTGTTTTTT. Amino acid sequence: CASSVQGGSTNEKLFF. The chain employs TRBV28 and TRBJ1-4; a possible D gene is TRBD1 (6 bases). The ends were cut back, 5 bases at V and 0 bases at J, with 13 bases in the middle. Germline V lookup: CDR1 MDHEN, CDR2 SYDVKM. This CDR3 comprises 16 residues.

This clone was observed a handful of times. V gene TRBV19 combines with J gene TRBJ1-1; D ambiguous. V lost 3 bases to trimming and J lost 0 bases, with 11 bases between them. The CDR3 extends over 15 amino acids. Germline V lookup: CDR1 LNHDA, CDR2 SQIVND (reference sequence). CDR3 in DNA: TGTGCCAGTAGTATGGGCGGGCGGCTGAACACTGAAGCTTTCTTT. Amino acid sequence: CASSMGGRLNTEAFF.

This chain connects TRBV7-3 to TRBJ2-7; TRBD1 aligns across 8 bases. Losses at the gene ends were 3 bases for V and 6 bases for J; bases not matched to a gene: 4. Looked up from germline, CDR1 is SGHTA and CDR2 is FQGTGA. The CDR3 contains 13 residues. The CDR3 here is CASSFGQGGEQYF. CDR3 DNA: TGTGCCAGCAGCTTCGGACAGGGTGGCGAGCAGTACTTC.

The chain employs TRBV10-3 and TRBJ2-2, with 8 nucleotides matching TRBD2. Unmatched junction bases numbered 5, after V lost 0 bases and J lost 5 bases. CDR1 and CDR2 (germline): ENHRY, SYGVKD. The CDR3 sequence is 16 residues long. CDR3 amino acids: CAISESPTSETGELFF. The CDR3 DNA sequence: TGTGCCATCAGTGAGTCGCCGACTAGCGAAACCGGGGAGCTGTTTTTT.

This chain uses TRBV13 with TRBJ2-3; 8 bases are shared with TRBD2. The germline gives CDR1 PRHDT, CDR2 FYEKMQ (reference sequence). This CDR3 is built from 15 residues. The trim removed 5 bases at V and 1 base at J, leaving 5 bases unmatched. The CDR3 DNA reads TGTGCCAGCAGCCCTGGACTAGCCCGCACAGATACGCAGTATTTT. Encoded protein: CASSPGLARTDTQYF. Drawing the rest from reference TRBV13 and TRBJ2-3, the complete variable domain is AAGVIQSPRHLIKEKRETATLKCYPIPRHDTVYWYQQGPGQDPQFLISFYEKMQSDKGSIPDRFSAQQFSDYHSELNMSSLELGDSALYFCASSPGLARTDTQYFGPGTRLTVL.

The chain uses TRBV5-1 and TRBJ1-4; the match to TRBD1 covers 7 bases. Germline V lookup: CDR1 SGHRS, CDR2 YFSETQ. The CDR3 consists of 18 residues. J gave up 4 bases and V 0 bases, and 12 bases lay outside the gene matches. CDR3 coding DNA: TGCGCCAGCAGCTTGGGAGACAGGGCCCCAGGATTTAATGAAAAACTGTTTTTT. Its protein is CASSLGDRAPGFNEKLFF. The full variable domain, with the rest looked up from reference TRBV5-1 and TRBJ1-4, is KAGVTQTPRYLIKTRGQQVTLSCSPISGHRSVSWYQQTPGQGLQFLFEYFSETQRNKGNFPGRFSGRQFSNSRSEMNVSTLELGDSALYLCASSLGDRAPGFNEKLFFGSGTQLSVL.

CDR3 sequence (DNA): TGTGCCAGCAGCTCTACTCCGGACAGAAGCACCAACTATGGCTACACCTTC. Translating gives CASSSTPDRSTNYGYTF. This chain connects TRBV7-3 to TRBJ1-2; D is perhaps TRBD1 (6 bases). CDR3 length: 17 amino acids. The ends were cut back, 4 bases at V and 2 bases at J, with 20 bases in the middle. Germline V gene data show CDR1 as SGHTA and CDR2 as FQGTGA.

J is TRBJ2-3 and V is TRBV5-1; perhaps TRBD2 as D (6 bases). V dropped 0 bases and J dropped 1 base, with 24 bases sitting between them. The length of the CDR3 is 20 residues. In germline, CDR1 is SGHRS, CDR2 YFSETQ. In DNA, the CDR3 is TGCGCCAGCAGCTTGGCGGCCCTTTCGACTAGTCGGATCCGCACAGATACGCAGTATTTT. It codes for CASSLAALSTSRIRTDTQYF. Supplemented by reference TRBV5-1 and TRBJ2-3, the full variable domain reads KAGVTQTPRYLIKTRGQQVTLSCSPISGHRSVSWYQQTPGQGLQFLFEYFSETQRNKGNFPGRFSGRQFSNSRSEMNVSTLELGDSALYLCASSLAALSTSRIRTDTQYFGPGTRLTVL.

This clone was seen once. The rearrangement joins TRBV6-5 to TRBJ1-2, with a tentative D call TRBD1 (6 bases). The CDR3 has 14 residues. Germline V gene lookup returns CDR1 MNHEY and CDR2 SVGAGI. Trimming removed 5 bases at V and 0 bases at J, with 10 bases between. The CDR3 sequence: CASSSRDTNYGYTF. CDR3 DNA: TGTGCCAGCAGTAGCCGGGACACTAACTATGGCTACACCTTC.

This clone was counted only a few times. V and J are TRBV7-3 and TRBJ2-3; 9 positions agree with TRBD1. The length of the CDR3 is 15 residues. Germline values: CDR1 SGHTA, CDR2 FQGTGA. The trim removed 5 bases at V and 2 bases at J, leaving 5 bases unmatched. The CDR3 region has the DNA TGTGCCAGCAGCAAAGGACAGGGGACCACAGATACGCAGTATTTT. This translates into CASSKGQGTTDTQYF.

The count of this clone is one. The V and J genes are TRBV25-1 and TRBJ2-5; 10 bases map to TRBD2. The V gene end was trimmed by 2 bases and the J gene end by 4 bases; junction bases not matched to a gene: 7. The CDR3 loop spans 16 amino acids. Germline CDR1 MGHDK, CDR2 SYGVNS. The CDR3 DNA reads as TGTGCCAGCAGTGAAGGGTTAGCGGGGGGATCAGAGACCCAGTACTTC. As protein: CASSEGLAGGSETQYF.

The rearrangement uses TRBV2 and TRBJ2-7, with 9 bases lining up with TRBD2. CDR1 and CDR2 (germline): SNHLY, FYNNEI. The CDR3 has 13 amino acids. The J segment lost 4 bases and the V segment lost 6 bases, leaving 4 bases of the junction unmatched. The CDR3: CASRGTSWYEQYF. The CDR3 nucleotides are TGTGCCAGCAGAGGGACTAGCTGGTACGAGCAGTACTTC. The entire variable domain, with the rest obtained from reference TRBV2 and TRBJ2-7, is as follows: EPEVTQTPSHQVTQMGQEVILRCVPISNHLYFYWYRQILGQKVEFLVSFYNNEISEKSEIFDDQFSVERPDGSNFTLKIRSTKLEDSAMYFCASRGTSWYEQYFGPGTRLTVT.

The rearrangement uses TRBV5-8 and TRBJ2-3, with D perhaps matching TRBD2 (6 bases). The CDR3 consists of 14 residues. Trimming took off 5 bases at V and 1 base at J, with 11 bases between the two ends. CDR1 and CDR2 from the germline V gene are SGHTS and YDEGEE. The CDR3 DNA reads TGTGCCAGCAGTGTGGGGACTGGCACAGATACGCAGTATTTT. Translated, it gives CASSVGTGTDTQYF.

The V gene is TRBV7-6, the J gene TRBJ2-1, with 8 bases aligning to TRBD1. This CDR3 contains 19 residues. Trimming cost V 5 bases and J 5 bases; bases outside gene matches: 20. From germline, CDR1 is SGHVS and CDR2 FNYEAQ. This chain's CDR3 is CASSPRGTGSLGTDNEQFF. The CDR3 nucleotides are TGTGCCAGCAGCCCAAGAGGGACAGGTAGTTTGGGTACGGACAATGAGCAGTTCTTC.

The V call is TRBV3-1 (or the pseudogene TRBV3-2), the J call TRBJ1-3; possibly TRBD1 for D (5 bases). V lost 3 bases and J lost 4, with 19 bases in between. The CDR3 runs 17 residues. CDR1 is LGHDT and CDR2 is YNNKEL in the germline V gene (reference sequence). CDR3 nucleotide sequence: TGTGCCAGCAGCCACCAGTTCCAAGGGGTCTACGGAAACACCATATATTTT. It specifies CASSHQFQGVYGNTIYF.

The CDR3 reads CATGTGDNQPQHF. The CDR3 DNA reads TGTGCCACCGGGACAGGCGACAATCAGCCCCAGCATTTT. This chain links TRBV10-3 with TRBJ1-5, with 8 bases that match TRBD1. CDR1 ENHRY and CDR2 SYGVKD come from the germline V gene. The length of the CDR3 is 13 residues. Trimming took 10 bases from V and 3 from J; bases not matched to a gene: 5.